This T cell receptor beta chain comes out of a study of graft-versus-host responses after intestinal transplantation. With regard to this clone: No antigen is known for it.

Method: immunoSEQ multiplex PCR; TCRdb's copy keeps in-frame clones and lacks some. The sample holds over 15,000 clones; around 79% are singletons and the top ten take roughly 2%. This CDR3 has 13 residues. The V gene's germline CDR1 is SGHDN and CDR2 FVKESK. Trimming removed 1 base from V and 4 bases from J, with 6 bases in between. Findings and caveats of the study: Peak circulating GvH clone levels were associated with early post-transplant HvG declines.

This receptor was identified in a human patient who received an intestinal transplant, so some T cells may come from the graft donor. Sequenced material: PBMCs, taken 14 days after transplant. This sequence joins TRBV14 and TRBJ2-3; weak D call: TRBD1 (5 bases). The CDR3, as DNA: TGTGCCAGCAGCCAAGCAGGGTCAGATACGCAGTATTTT. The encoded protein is CASSQAGSDTQYF.